The entry below gives a single T cell receptor beta chain sequence along with its context. CDR3 size: 16 residues. Germline assignment: CDR1 SGHRS and CDR2 YFSETQ. V shed 9 bases and J shed 7 bases, with 29 bases lying between them. The data belong to a study of OX40 agonist ivuxolimab in advanced cancers. This table comes from immunoSEQ multiplex PCR, and its TCRdb copy is limited to in-frame clones, with some not included. Of fewer than 45,000 clones in the sample, 70% to 90% are singletons; the top ten hold about 13%. This TCR came from an adult with an advanced solid tumor such as melanoma, head and neck, liver or kidney cancer. The chain carries TRBV5-1 and TRBJ2-7; TRBD2 is a possible D gene (9 bases). The sequenced sample was CD4+ or CD8+ T cells sorted from blood, obtained in a trial of the OX40 agonist ivuxolimab. The CDR3 coding sequence is TGCGCCACCTCAATTCAGGGGGCGGGAGGGCCCCTTGAGCAGTACTTC. This translates into CATSIQGAGGPLEQYF.